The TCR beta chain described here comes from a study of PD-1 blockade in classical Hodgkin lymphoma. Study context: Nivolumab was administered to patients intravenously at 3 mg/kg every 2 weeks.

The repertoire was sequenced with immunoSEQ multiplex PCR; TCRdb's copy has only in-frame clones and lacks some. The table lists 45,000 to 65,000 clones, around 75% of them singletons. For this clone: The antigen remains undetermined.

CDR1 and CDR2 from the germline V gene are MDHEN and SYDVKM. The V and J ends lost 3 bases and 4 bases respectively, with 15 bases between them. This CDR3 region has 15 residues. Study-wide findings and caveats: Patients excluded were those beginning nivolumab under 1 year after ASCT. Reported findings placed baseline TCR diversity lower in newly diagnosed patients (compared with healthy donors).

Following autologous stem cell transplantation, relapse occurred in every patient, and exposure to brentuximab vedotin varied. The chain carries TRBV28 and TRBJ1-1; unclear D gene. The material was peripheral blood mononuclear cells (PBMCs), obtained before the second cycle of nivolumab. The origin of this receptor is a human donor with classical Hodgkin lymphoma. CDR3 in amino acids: CASSFLSGLGTEAFF. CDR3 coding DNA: TGTGCCAGCAGTTTCTTATCTGGGCTTGGCACTGAAGCTTTCTTT.